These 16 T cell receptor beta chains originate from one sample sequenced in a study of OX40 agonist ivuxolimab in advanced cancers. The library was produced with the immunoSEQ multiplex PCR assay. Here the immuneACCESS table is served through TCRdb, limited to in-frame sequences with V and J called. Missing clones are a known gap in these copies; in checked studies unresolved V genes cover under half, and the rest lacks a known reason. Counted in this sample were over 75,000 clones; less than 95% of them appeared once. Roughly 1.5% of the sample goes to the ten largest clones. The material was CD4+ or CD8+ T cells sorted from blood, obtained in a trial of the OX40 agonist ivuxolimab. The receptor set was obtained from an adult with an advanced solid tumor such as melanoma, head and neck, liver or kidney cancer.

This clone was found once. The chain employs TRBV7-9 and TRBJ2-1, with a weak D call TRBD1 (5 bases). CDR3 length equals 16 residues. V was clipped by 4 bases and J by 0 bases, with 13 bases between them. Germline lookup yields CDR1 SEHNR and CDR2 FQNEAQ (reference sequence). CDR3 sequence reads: CASSWTTPSSYNEQFF. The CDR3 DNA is TGTGCCAGCAGCTGGACAACACCGAGCTCCTACAATGAGCAGTTCTTC.

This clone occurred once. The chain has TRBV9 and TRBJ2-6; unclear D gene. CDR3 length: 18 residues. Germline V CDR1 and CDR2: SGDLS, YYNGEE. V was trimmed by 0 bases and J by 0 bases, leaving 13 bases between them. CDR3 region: CASSVGVTFRSGANVLTF. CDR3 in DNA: TGTGCCAGCAGCGTAGGGGTCACTTTCCGCTCTGGGGCCAACGTCCTGACTTTC.

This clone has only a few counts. Written as DNA, the CDR3 is TGCGCCAGCAGCTTGCTGGACAGGATTAACACTGAAGCTTTCTTT. Its translation: CASSLLDRINTEAFF. The chain carries TRBV5-1 and TRBJ1-1; 7 nucleotides agree with TRBD1. V dropped 1 base and J dropped 2; count of bases not matched to a gene: 5. This CDR3 is 15 amino acids long. Germline CDR1 and CDR2: SGHRS and YFSETQ.

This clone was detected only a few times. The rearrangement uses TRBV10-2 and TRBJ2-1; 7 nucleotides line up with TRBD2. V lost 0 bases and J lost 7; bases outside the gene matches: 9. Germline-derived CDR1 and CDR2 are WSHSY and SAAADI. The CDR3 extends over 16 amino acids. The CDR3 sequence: CASSESLGLVRNEQFF. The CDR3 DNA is TGCGCCAGCAGTGAGTCTTTAGGACTAGTGAGAAATGAGCAGTTCTTC.

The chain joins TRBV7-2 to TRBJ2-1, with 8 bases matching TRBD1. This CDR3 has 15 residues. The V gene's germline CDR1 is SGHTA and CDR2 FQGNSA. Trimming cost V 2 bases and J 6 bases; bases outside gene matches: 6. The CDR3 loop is CASSLQSDRGNEQFF. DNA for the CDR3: TGTGCCAGCAGCTTACAAAGCGACAGGGGCAATGAGCAGTTCTTC.

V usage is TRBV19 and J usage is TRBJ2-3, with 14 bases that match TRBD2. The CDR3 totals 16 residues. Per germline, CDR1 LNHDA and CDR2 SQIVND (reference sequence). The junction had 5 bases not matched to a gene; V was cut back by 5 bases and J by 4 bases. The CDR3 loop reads CASSSGTSGRADTQYF. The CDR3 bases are TGTGCCAGTAGTTCCGGGACTAGCGGGAGAGCAGATACGCAGTATTTT.

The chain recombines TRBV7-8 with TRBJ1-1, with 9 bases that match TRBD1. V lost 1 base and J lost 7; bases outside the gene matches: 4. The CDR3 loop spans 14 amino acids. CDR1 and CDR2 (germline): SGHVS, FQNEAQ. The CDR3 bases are TGTGCCAGCAGCTTAGGGACAGGGGATAATGAAGCTTTCTTT. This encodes CASSLGTGDNEAFF.

CDR3 protein: CASSYSVGGGYGNQPQHF. In DNA form, the CDR3 reads TGTGCCAGCAGTTATTCGGTCGGGGGAGGGTACGGCAATCAGCCCCAGCATTTT. V usage is TRBV28 and J usage is TRBJ1-5; the D gene is possibly TRBD1 (5 bases). Germline V gives CDR1 MDHEN, CDR2 SYDVKM. V was trimmed by 4 bases and J by 2 bases, leaving 21 bases between them. CDR3 length equals 18 residues.

The CDR3 DNA reads as TGTGCCACCAGCAGAGGAAAGTGGACTAGCGGGAGAGGCGCCGGGGAGCTGTTTTTT. Translated, it gives CATSRGKWTSGRGAGELFF. This rearrangement joins TRBV15 to TRBJ2-2; 13 bases match TRBD2. The germline V gene encodes CDR1 LNHNV and CDR2 YYDKDF (reference sequence). The CDR3 consists of 19 residues. The J segment lost 6 bases and the V segment lost 1 base, leaving 11 bases of the junction unmatched.

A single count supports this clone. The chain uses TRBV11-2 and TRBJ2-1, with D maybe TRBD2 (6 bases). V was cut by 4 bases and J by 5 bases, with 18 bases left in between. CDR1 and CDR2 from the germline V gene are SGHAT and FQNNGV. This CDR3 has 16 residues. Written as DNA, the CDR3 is TGTGCCAGCAGCTCGCCGATGGCGGGGCTAAACAATGAGCAGTTCTTC. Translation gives CASSSPMAGLNNEQFF.

CDR3 protein: CASSPERGSYEQYF. The CDR3 DNA reads as TGTGCCAGCAGCCCGGAAAGAGGCTCCTACGAGCAGTACTTC. The gene calls are TRBV5-4 and TRBJ2-7, with D unresolved. V was pared by 4 bases and J by 0 bases, with 11 bases between. CDR1 and CDR2 (germline): SGHNT, YYREEE (reference sequence). The CDR3 is made up of 14 amino acids. The whole variable domain, filled in from reference TRBV5-4 and TRBJ2-7, reads ETGVTQSPTHLIKTRGQQVTLRCSSQSGHNTVSWYQQALGQGPQFIFQYYREEENGRGNFPPRFSGLQFPNYSSELNVNALELDDSALYLCASSPERGSYEQYFGPGTRLTVT.

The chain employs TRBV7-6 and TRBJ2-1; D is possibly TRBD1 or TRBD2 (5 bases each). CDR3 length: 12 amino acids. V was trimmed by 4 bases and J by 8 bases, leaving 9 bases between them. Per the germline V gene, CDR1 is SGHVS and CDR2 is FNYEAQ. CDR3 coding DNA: TGTGCCAGCAGCTCACTGGGGGATGAGCAGTTCTTC. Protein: CASSSLGDEQFF.

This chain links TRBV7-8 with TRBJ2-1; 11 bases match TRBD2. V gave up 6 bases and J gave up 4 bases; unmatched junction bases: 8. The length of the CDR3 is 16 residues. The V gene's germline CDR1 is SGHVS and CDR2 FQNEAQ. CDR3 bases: TGTGCCAGCAGTGAGCACACTAGCGGGAGTTACAATGAGCAGTTCTTC. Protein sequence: CASSEHTSGSYNEQFF.

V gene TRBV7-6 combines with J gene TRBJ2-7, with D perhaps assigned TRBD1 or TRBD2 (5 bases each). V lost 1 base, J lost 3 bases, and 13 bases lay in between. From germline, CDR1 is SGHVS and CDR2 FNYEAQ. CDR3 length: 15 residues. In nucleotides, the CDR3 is TGTGCCAGCAGCTTAGGCCAGGGTGGAGGCTACGAGCAGTACTTC. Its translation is CASSLGQGGGYEQYF. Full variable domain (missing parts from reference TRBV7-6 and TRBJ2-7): GAGVSQSPRYKVTKRGQDVALRCDPISGHVSLYWYRQALGQGPEFLTYFNYEAQQDKSGLPNDRFSAERPEGSISTLTIQRTEQRDSAMYRCASSLGQGGGYEQYFGPGTRLTVT.

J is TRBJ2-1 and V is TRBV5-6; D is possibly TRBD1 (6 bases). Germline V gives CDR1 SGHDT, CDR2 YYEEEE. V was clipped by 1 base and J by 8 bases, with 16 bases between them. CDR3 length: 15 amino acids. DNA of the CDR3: TGTGCCAGCAGCTTGTCAGGGGCCCCTCAGTATGAGCAGTTCTTC. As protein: CASSLSGAPQYEQFF. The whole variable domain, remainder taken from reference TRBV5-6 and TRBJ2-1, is DAGVTQSPTHLIKTRGQQVTLRCSPKSGHDTVSWYQQALGQGPQFIFQYYEEEERQRGNFPDRFSGHQFPNYSSELNVNALLLGDSALYLCASSLSGAPQYEQFFGPGTRLTVL.

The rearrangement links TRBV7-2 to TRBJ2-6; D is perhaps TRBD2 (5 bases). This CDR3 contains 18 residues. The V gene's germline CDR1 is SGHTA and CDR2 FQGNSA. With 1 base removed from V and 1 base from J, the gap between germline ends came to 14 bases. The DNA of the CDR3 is TGTGCCAGCAGCTTAGTTGCGGCAGAGGGATCTGGGGCCAACGTCCTGACTTTC. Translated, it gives CASSLVAAEGSGANVLTF.